One sample yielded the 22 T cell receptor beta chains listed below, sequenced in a study of T cell responses to AZD1222 COVID-19 vaccine. Profiling relied on immunoSEQ multiplex PCR, and the TCRdb table lists in-frame clones only, not all of them. This sample yields around 140,000 clones, of which roughly 85% are seen a single time; about 7.9% belongs to the top ten. The input for sequencing was peripheral blood, taken 28 days after the second dose of the MenACWY control vaccine. All receptors come from an adult who received the MenACWY meningococcal vaccine as a control.

The genes are TRBV10-3 and TRBJ2-3; D not resolved. V was shortened by 6 bases and J by 0 bases, with 7 bases between the two germline ends. The CDR3 contains 13 residues. Germline V CDR1 and CDR2: ENHRY, SYGVKD. The CDR3 coding sequence is TGTGCCATCAGCCAGCCTAGCACAGATACGCAGTATTTT. Translated: CAISQPSTDTQYF.

This chain uses TRBV5-1 with TRBJ2-5; either TRBD1 or TRBD2 may supply D (5 bases each). V shed 4 bases and J shed 1 base, with 14 bases lying between them. The CDR3 covers 15 residues. Germline V gene lookup returns CDR1 SGHRS and CDR2 YFSETQ. The CDR3 protein is CASSGGPTSQETQYF. The CDR3 nucleotides are TGCGCCAGCAGCGGGGGACCTACTAGCCAAGAGACCCAGTACTTC.

This clone is a singleton in its sample. This sequence joins TRBV9 and TRBJ2-1, with 9 bases aligning to TRBD2. The CDR3 extends over 16 amino acids. V trimming: 2 bases; J trimming: 7 bases; junction bases outside the gene matches: 10. CDR1 is SGDLS, CDR2 YYNGEE, per germline. The CDR3 sequence is CASSVAPTSGLNEQFF. The CDR3 region has the DNA TGTGCCAGCAGCGTGGCCCCGACTAGCGGCCTAAATGAGCAGTTCTTC.

The V gene is TRBV2, the J gene TRBJ1-4; no clear D gene. Trimming removed 8 bases at V and 1 base at J, with 5 bases between. The CDR3 length is 12 residues. CDR1 is SNHLY and CDR2 is FYNNEI in the germline V gene. Here the CDR3 reads CASLGTNEKLFF. CDR3 sequence (DNA): TGTGCCAGCCTCGGAACTAATGAAAAACTGTTTTTT. The entire variable domain, with the rest obtained from reference TRBV2 and TRBJ1-4, is as follows: EPEVTQTPSHQVTQMGQEVILRCVPISNHLYFYWYRQILGQKVEFLVSFYNNEISEKSEIFDDQFSVERPDGSNFTLKIRSTKLEDSAMYFCASLGTNEKLFFGSGTQLSVL.

This clone has a single count. The chain joins TRBV29-1 to TRBJ2-7, with TRBD1 matching over 7 bases. The CDR3 sequence is 13 residues long. CDR1 and CDR2 (germline): SQVTM, ANQGSEA. The junction had 2 bases not matched to a gene; V was cut back by 3 bases and J by 0 bases. Here the CDR3 DNA reads TGCAGCGTTGATGGGACAGACTCCTACGAGCAGTACTTC. Translation gives CSVDGTDSYEQYF.

This chain uses TRBV24-1 with TRBJ2-2; a possible D gene is TRBD2 (7 bases). Trimming pared 7 bases from V and 0 bases from J, leaving 17 bases between. The CDR3 covers 17 residues. Per germline, CDR1 KGHDR and CDR2 SFDVKD. DNA of the CDR3: TGTGCCACCAGCGGGAGGACAGACCTAGCGAACACCGGGGAGCTGTTTTTT. Translated, it gives CATSGRTDLANTGELFF.

The rearrangement uses TRBV3-1 (or the pseudogene TRBV3-2) and TRBJ2-4, with no clear D. The CDR3 length is 14 residues. CDR1 LGHDT and CDR2 YNNKEL come from the germline V gene (reference sequence). The V end was cut by 4 bases, the J end by 0 bases, with 7 bases between. The chain's CDR3 is CASSPRVAKNIQYF. In nucleotides, the CDR3 is TGTGCCAGCAGCCCTCGGGTAGCCAAAAACATTCAGTACTTC.

The gene calls are TRBV19 and TRBJ2-3; D is possibly TRBD1 or TRBD2 (5 bases each). CDR3 size: 14 residues. Germline V gene lookup returns CDR1 LNHDA and CDR2 SQIVND (reference sequence). V gave up 6 bases and J gave up 5 bases, with 15 bases separating them. In DNA, the CDR3 is TGTGCCAGTAGCAGAGGGGTTCCGGGAGATACGCAGTATTTT. This translates into CASSRGVPGDTQYF.

This chain links TRBV5-1 with TRBJ1-6; D remains ambiguous. The germline CDR1 and CDR2 sequences are SGHRS and YFSETQ. Trimming shortened V by 4 bases and J by 10 bases, and 15 bases separated the two germline ends. This CDR3 spans 14 amino acids. The CDR3 here is CASSPGREWSPLHF. DNA of the CDR3: TGCGCCAGCAGCCCAGGACGGGAATGGTCACCCCTCCACTTT.

The chain carries TRBV27 and TRBJ1-1, with D perhaps matching TRBD1 (6 bases). The germline gives CDR1 MNHEY, CDR2 SMNVEV (reference sequence). V lost 2 bases and J lost 6, with 16 bases in between. CDR3 length: 15 amino acids. The CDR3 is CASSLGSIRGSEAFF. CDR3 nucleotide sequence: TGTGCCAGCAGTTTAGGGTCGATAAGGGGGTCTGAAGCTTTCTTT.

This chain connects TRBV3-1 (or the pseudogene TRBV3-2) to TRBJ2-1; D not certain. Trimming left V 1 base short and J 4 bases short, with 8 bases between. The CDR3 runs 14 residues. Germline lookup yields CDR1 LGHDT and CDR2 YNNKEL (reference sequence). DNA of the CDR3: TGTGCCAGCAGCCAAGGGAGTAGTTACAATGAGCAGTTCTTC. Protein product: CASSQGSSYNEQFF.

The rearrangement uses TRBV28 and TRBJ1-1; 10 bases fit TRBD1. The CDR3 runs 12 residues. Germline V gene data show CDR1 as MDHEN and CDR2 as SYDVKM. The V gene end was trimmed by 8 bases and the J gene end by 7 bases; junction bases not matched to a gene: 4. The CDR3 loop reads CASRQGAHEAFF. The CDR3 DNA follows: TGTGCCAGCCGACAGGGGGCTCATGAAGCTTTCTTT. The variable domain in full, completed from reference TRBV28 and TRBJ1-1, reads DVKVTQSSRYLVKRTGEKVFLECVQDMDHENMFWYRQDPGLGLRLIYFSYDVKMKEKGDIPEGYSVSREKKERFSLILESASTNQTSMYLCASRQGAHEAFFGQGTRLTVV.

This chain connects TRBV5-4 to TRBJ1-1, with D perhaps matching TRBD1 (5 bases). Germline lookup yields CDR1 SGHNT and CDR2 YYREEE (reference sequence). CDR3 length: 14 amino acids. The germline V and J ends were trimmed by 1 base and 5 bases, with 12 bases remaining between them. The CDR3 coding sequence is TGTGCCAGCAGCTTGCGGCAGGGAGGAACTGAAGCTTTCTTT. The encoded protein is CASSLRQGGTEAFF.

This clone was counted between two and nine times. The chain employs TRBV3-1 (or the pseudogene TRBV3-2) and TRBJ1-1, with D unclear. CDR3 size: 13 residues. The V end was cut by 3 bases, the J end by 4 bases, with 9 bases between. Germline lookup yields CDR1 LGHDT and CDR2 YNNKEL (reference sequence). The CDR3 nucleotides are TGTGCCAGCAGCCACGGGGAGAGCACTGAAGCTTTCTTT. It is translated as CASSHGESTEAFF.

This rearrangement joins TRBV4-2 to TRBJ2-3; D unresolved. CDR1 is LGHNA and CDR2 is YNFKEQ in the germline V gene. V lost 0 bases to trimming and J lost 3 bases, with 13 bases between them. The length of the CDR3 is 16 residues. The DNA for the CDR3 is TGTGCCAGCAGCCAAGAGTCCCCTCCGAGGACAGATACGCAGTATTTT. Translated: CASSQESPPRTDTQYF.

This clone was recorded once. J is TRBJ2-1 and V is TRBV2; 7 nucleotides agree with TRBD2. V shed 4 bases, J shed 9 bases, and the junction held 6 bases outside the gene matches. The CDR3 sequence is 13 residues long. The germline CDR1 and CDR2 sequences are SNHLY and FYNNEI. CDR3 in DNA: TGTGCCAGCAGTGGGACTAGTTACTCTGAGCAGTTCTTC. As protein: CASSGTSYSEQFF.

V and J are TRBV5-1 and TRBJ2-7, with 10 bases matching TRBD2. CDR3 size: 18 residues. V trimming: 0 bases; J trimming: 3 bases; junction bases outside the gene matches: 12. Germline CDR1 is SGHRS and CDR2 is YFSETQ. The CDR3 coding sequence is TGCGCCAGCAGCTTGGGACTACTAGCGGGGACGCCCTACTACGAGCAGTACGTC. Protein product: CASSLGLLAGTPYYEQYV.

V usage is TRBV15 and J usage is TRBJ1-5, with 9 bases aligning to TRBD1. The CDR3 sequence is 17 residues long. The J segment lost 6 bases and the V segment lost 0 bases, leaving 9 bases of the junction unmatched. Germline CDR1 reads LNHNV; CDR2 reads YYDKDF (reference sequence). The CDR3 DNA reads TGTGCCACCAGCAGAGAATACAGGGGGCCGGGGGTTCAGCCCCAGCATTTT. It encodes CATSREYRGPGVQPQHF.

The chain is built from TRBV5-8 and TRBJ1-2; 9 nucleotides align to TRBD1. This CDR3 has 14 residues. Germline CDR1 is SGHTS and CDR2 is YDEGEE. J was trimmed by 1 base and V by 5 bases; bases with no gene match: 3. The CDR3 protein is CASRKTGGNYGYTF. CDR3 nucleotide sequence: TGTGCCAGCAGGAAGACAGGGGGTAACTATGGCTACACCTTC.

The CDR3 loop reads CASGLGLAVKQGANVLTF. As DNA, the CDR3 is TGTGCTAGTGGTTTGGGACTAGCGGTAAAACAGGGGGCCAACGTCCTGACTTTC. The J gene is TRBJ2-6, the V gene TRBV12-5, with TRBD2 matching 9 bases. The CDR3 consists of 18 residues. Germline CDR1 and CDR2: LGHNT and FRNRAP. V was clipped by 1 base and J by 4 bases; unmatched bases: 8.

The chain recombines TRBV5-1 with TRBJ2-5; TRBD1 matches 9 bases. Germline CDR1 and CDR2: SGHRS and YFSETQ. V shed 3 bases and J 2 bases; nucleotides not matched to a gene: 2. The length of the CDR3 is 14 residues. The CDR3 loop reads CASSSGQGQETQYF. The CDR3 DNA reads as TGCGCCAGCAGCTCCGGACAGGGGCAAGAGACCCAGTACTTC.

The chain has TRBV19 and TRBJ2-5, with D possibly matching TRBD1 (8 bases). CDR1 is LNHDA, CDR2 SQIVND, per germline (reference sequence). The CDR3 runs 15 residues. Deletions cut 3 bases from V and 4 bases from J, with 15 bases between. The CDR3 loop reads CASSIGGQGAETQYF. DNA of the CDR3: TGTGCCAGTAGTATCGGGGGGCAGGGGGCAGAGACCCAGTACTTC.